These 16 T cell receptor beta chains were all obtained from the same sample, sequenced in a study of regulatory T cells in long-lasting Graves disease (dated by TCRdb to 2020 to 2022). The sample's time point label is to be understood as: newly diagnosed GD, antithyroid drugs for less than 3 months. RNA was extracted from PBMCs in TRIzol for both TCR sequencing and RNA sequencing. The library was generated by multiplex PCR. Instrument used: Illumina HiSeq 4000. To build TCR beta libraries, CDR3 regions were amplified by Arm-PCR using iRepertoire HTBI primers. TCRdb reanalyzed the raw reads on its own, using fastp at Q25 for trimming and MiXCR for clone calling, and kept in-frame beta chains. All rows with the same CDR3 protein become a single entry with the most common DNA and genes. In all, the sample holds hundreds of thousands of distinct CDR3 sequences, and 16% of those were seen once. Jointly, the top ten make up about 27% of the sample.

A further study also used this sample, focusing on T cells in Graves' hyperthyroidism and ophthalmopathy.

The input for sequencing was peripheral blood mononuclear cells (PBMCs), taken at new diagnosis, from a patient treated with antithyroid drugs. The receptors were sampled from a man in his forties with Graves disease. Donor details come from another sample of the same person, matched by shared clones.

Ten or more counts support this clonotype. The V and J genes are TRBV5-1 and TRBJ2-7; 7 nucleotides line up with TRBD2. V was pared by 0 bases and J by 0 bases, with 3 bases of the junction left unmatched. The length of the CDR3 is 15 residues. Germline V gives CDR1 SGHRS, CDR2 YFSETQ. The CDR3 DNA is TGCGCCAGCAGCTTGGCAAGCGGGGACTCCTACGAGCAGTACTTC. Translating it yields CASSLASGDSYEQYF. The complete variable domain, with remaining parts taken from reference TRBV5-1 and TRBJ2-7, reads KAGVTQTPRYLIKTRGQQVTLSCSPISGHRSVSWYQQTPGQGLQFLFEYFSETQRNKGNFPGRFSGRQFSNSRSEMNVSTLELGDSALYLCASSLASGDSYEQYFGPGTRLTVT.

This clonotype has a count of ten or more. The rearrangement joins TRBV24-1 to TRBJ2-3; weak D call: TRBD2 (5 bases). Trimming took 0 bases from V and 1 from J, leaving 7 bases between them. CDR1 is KGHDR and CDR2 is SFDVKD in the germline V gene. There are 15 residues in the CDR3. DNA of the CDR3: TGTGCCACCAGTGATTTGCCCGGGGGCACAGATACGCAGTATTTT. It yields the protein CATSDLPGGTDTQYF.

The rearrangement uses TRBV4-2 and TRBJ1-1, with no clear D. This CDR3 contains 14 residues. In germline, CDR1 is LGHNA, CDR2 YNFKEQ. V lost 0 bases to trimming and J lost 8 bases, with 13 bases between them. This chain's CDR3 is CASSQDYILAEAFF. CDR3 nucleotides: TGTGCCAGCAGCCAAGATTACATTTTGGCCGAAGCTTTCTTT.

This chain joins TRBV15 and TRBJ2-1; possibly TRBD2 for D (6 bases). Deletions cut 1 base from V and 1 base from J, with 11 bases between. The CDR3 runs to 16 residues. Germline lookup yields CDR1 LNHNV and CDR2 YYDKDF (reference sequence). In nucleotides, the CDR3 is TGTGCCACCAGCAGAGGTCCGGGACTTTCCTACAATGAGCAGTTCTTC. Translated: CATSRGPGLSYNEQFF.

At least ten counts were recorded for this clonotype. The chain is built from TRBV12-3 or TRBV12-4 and TRBJ1-5; 8 bases map to TRBD1. The CDR3 consists of 14 residues. Germline trimming cut 6 bases from V and 4 bases from J; bases unmatched to any gene: 5. CDR3 DNA sequence: TGTGCCAGCAGCCGAGGGACAGGTAATCAGCCCCAGCATTTT. Protein: CASSRGTGNQPQHF.

This clonotype was observed a handful of times. The chain combines TRBV4-3 with TRBJ2-5; D not resolved. CDR1 and CDR2 from the germline V gene are LGHNA and YSLEER. CDR3 length equals 16 residues. Between the trimmed V and J ends, which lost 1 base and 1 base, there was a span of 13 bases. The CDR3, as DNA: TGCGCCAGCAGCCAAGGGTCCCTGGTCATCCAAGAGACCCAGTACTTC. This translates into CASSQGSLVIQETQYF.

Ten or more counts support this clonotype. The chain employs TRBV13 and TRBJ2-5; D gene uncertain. V lost 2 bases, J lost 5 bases, and 6 bases lay in between. The CDR3 length is 12 residues. The germline V gene has CDR1 PRHDT and CDR2 FYEKMQ (reference sequence). The CDR3 is CASSLYSETQYF. CDR3 coding DNA: TGTGCCAGCAGCTTATACAGTGAGACCCAGTACTTC.

In this sample, this clonotype turned up many times. The J gene is TRBJ2-5, the V gene TRBV9, with 8 bases lining up with TRBD1. After removal of 1 base from V and 1 base from J, the junction contained 9 bases not matched to a gene. The CDR3 has 17 amino acids. Germline CDR1 is SGDLS and CDR2 is YYNGEE. Here the CDR3 DNA reads TGTGCCAGCAGCGTATGGGTGGGGCAGGGGGCCCAAGAGACCCAGTACTTC. Protein product: CASSVWVGQGAQETQYF.

Many counts were recorded for this clonotype. In DNA, the CDR3 is TGTGCCAGCAGCTTAGCCCTCATTGAAGCTTTCTTT. This translates into CASSLALIEAFF. The rearrangement uses TRBV7-8 and TRBJ1-1; D gene uncertain. The CDR3 has 12 residues. V lost 0 bases, J lost 7 bases, and 6 bases lay in between. Germline V CDR1 and CDR2: SGHVS, FQNEAQ.

The chain carries TRBV27 and TRBJ1-6; TRBD1 aligns across 9 bases. J was trimmed by 0 bases and V by 7 bases; bases with no gene match: 22. Germline V gives CDR1 MNHEY, CDR2 SMNVEV (reference sequence). The CDR3 contains 22 residues. CDR3 residues: CASTRAIWPGQGKSSYNSPLHF. For the CDR3, the DNA is TGTGCCAGCACAAGGGCCATATGGCCGGGACAGGGCAAAAGCTCCTATAATTCACCCCTCCACTTT.

This clonotype was seen a handful of times. The chain recombines TRBV5-1 with TRBJ2-5, with D perhaps matching TRBD1 (7 bases). Germline assignment: CDR1 SGHRS and CDR2 YFSETQ. V was pared by 4 bases and J by 5 bases, with 18 bases between. The CDR3 runs 15 residues. In DNA form, the CDR3 reads TGCGCCAGCAGCCCGGGACTTGTCAGGGGGGAGACCCAGTACTTC. Its protein product is CASSPGLVRGETQYF.

This clonotype was observed a handful of times. This clone may be a read error of a much larger clone one base away. This chain uses TRBV2 with TRBJ2-7; TRBD2 matches 11 bases. CDR3 length: 15 amino acids. V was pared by 8 bases and J by 4 bases, with 10 bases of the junction left unmatched. Germline V gene sequence: CDR1 SNHLY, CDR2 FYNNEI. CDR3 loop: CASGPSGGRGYEQYF. CDR3 nucleotide sequence: TGTGCCAGCGGTCCTAGCGGGGGGAGAGGTTACGAGCAGTACTTC.

The chain carries TRBV18 and TRBJ2-7, with a possible D match to TRBD2 (6 bases). V lost 4 bases and J lost 3, with 10 bases in between. The CDR3 totals 13 residues. Germline V gives CDR1 KGHSH, CDR2 LQKENI. The CDR3 is CASSQRGIYEQYF. CDR3 DNA sequence: TGTGCCAGCTCACAACGGGGGATCTACGAGCAGTACTTC.

Many counts were recorded for this clonotype. This chain uses TRBV28 with TRBJ2-1; TRBD2 is a possible D gene (6 bases). The germline V gene encodes CDR1 MDHEN and CDR2 SYDVKM. The CDR3 is 15 residues long. The V and J ends lost 5 bases and 4 bases respectively, with 15 bases between them. The CDR3 region has the DNA TGTGCCAGCAGTCCCCCGACTAGTATGTACAATGAGCAGTTCTTC. As protein: CASSPPTSMYNEQFF.

This clonotype occurred many times. The genes are TRBV6-5 and TRBJ2-7; D remains unclear. Germline V CDR1 and CDR2: MNHEY, SVGAGI. Trimming removed 4 bases at V and 4 bases at J, with 5 bases between. This CDR3 is built from 11 residues. The CDR3 spells CASSWGYEQYF. The CDR3 DNA sequence: TGTGCCAGCAGTTGGGGATACGAGCAGTACTTC.

For this clonotype: A much larger clone differs from this one at a single base, so this may be a read error. This chain connects TRBV7-2 to TRBJ1-4; no reliable D call. Per germline, CDR1 SGHTA and CDR2 FQGNSA. This CDR3 is built from 14 residues. CDR3 sequence reads: CAGSSGRRDEKLFF. The CDR3 DNA reads as TGTGCCGGCAGCTCCGGCAGGCGGGATGAAAAACTGTTTTTT.